This T cell receptor beta chain was profiled in a study of shared clonotypes between healthy human individuals. This CDR3 contains 15 residues. Germline V gene lookup returns CDR1 SGHRS and CDR2 YFSETQ. V lost 4 bases and J lost 5, with 15 bases in between. The study's findings and limits: Unshared clonotypes carried lower generation probabilities than those common to all four donors.

Methods used by the authors: Filtering differed because ImmunoSEQ produced junction-only sequences that carried no quality scores. TCRdb keeps only in-frame clones here, not all; method: immunoSEQ multiplex PCR. V, J and clone size are those of that table, while D and trimming were read from the DNA. The repertoire holds around 2,000,000 clones, approximately 94% seen once, with about 1.8% in the top ten. The naive CD8 fraction comprised CD45RO-negative cells positively selected for CCR7 and excluded terminally differentiated effector memory CD45RA+ cells. As for this clone: Its target is not known.

The origin of this receptor is a young man in good health. Some clones in this sample may be carry-over from other donors' samples. This chain uses TRBV5-1 with TRBJ2-2, with D possibly matching TRBD1 (6 bases). The source material was naive CD8+ T cells from PBMCs. CDR3: CASSPPGEGTGELFF. CDR3 nucleotides: TGCGCCAGCAGCCCCCCAGGGGAAGGTACCGGGGAGCTGTTTTTT.